This is a list of T cell receptor beta chains from one sample in a study of blood T cells in healthy people across ages. From the 5' RACE reads, TCRdb called clonotypes with MiXCR, one entry per CDR3 protein. The sample contains hundreds of thousands of distinct CDR3 sequences, around 21% of which appear only once. What was sequenced was blood. These receptors were taken from a man between 65 and 85 years old in good health. The CDR3 runs from the conserved cysteine through the conserved F or W. D genes are given only for firm matches. Not every row has a clone size; where given, it reads once, few, many or a size class.

V: TRBV5-1
size: .
D: TRBD1
J: TRBJ2-7
DNA: TGCGCCAGCAGCACCTTAGGACAGGGGATCTCCGAGCAGTACTTC
CDR3: CASSTLGQGISEQYF

V: TRBV20-1
size: .
D: .
J: TRBJ2-1
DNA: TGCAGTGCTAGCGGCAACGCCTACAATGAGCAGTTCTTC
CDR3: CSASGNAYNEQFF

V: TRBV19
size: .
D: .
J: TRBJ2-4
DNA: TGTGCCAGTAGTGTCCTGGACAAAAACATTCAGTACTTC
CDR3: CASSVLDKNIQYF

V: TRBV6-2/TRBV6-3
size: .
D: .
J: TRBJ1-4
DNA: TGTGCCAGCAGTTACTCGTTGATAGCCGGGAGTACTGAAAAACTGTTTTTT
CDR3: CASSYSLIAGSTEKLFF

V: TRBV6-5
size: .
D: TRBD1
J: TRBJ2-7
DNA: TGTGCCAGCAGTTACATGCGACAGGGCTACGAGCAGTACTTC
CDR3: CASSYMRQGYEQYF

V: TRBV25-1
size: few
D: .
J: TRBJ1-6
DNA: TGTGCCAGCAGTGAGGGGGATAATTCACCCCTCCACTTT
CDR3: CASSEGDNSPLHF

V: TRBV5-1
size: .
D: .
J: TRBJ2-3
DNA: TGCGCCAGCAGCTTGATCTCCGGGAGACCCACAGGTACGCAGTATTTT
CDR3: CASSLISGRPTGTQYF

V: TRBV2
size: few
D: .
J: TRBJ2-7
DNA: TGTGCCAGCAGTCCTTGGGACACGGATTCCTCCTACGAGCAGTACTTC
CDR3: CASSPWDTDSSYEQYF

V: TRBV7-3
size: few
D: TRBD2
J: TRBJ2-2
DNA: TGTGCCAGCAGCCCCCTCCCTAGCGGGAGCATGGTGGCCGGGGAGCTGTTTTTT
CDR3: CASSPLPSGSMVAGELFF

V: TRBV18
size: many
D: TRBD2
J: TRBJ2-5
DNA: TGTGCCAGCTCAAGCGGGACGTCTCGTGAGACCCAGTACTTC
CDR3: CASSSGTSRETQYF

V: TRBV5-1
size: few
D: TRBD2
J: TRBJ2-5
DNA: TGCGCCAGCAGCTTGGGACTAGCGGGTATCCCAGAGACCCAGTACTTC
CDR3: CASSLGLAGIPETQYF

V: TRBV20-1
size: few
D: TRBD2
J: TRBJ2-1
DNA: TGCAGTGCTAGAGACTTCGAGGGACTAGCGGGAGCTAATGAGCAGTTCTTC
CDR3: CSARDFEGLAGANEQFF

V: TRBV10-1
size: many
D: .
J: TRBJ2-1
DNA: TGCGCCAGCAGTGATTCCGTCACAGATTCCTACAATGAGCAGTTCTTC
CDR3: CASSDSVTDSYNEQFF

V: TRBV9
size: few
D: TRBD2
J: TRBJ2-5
DNA: TGTGCCAGCAGCGTATCGACTAGCGGACAAGAGACCCAGTACTTC
CDR3: CASSVSTSGQETQYF

V: TRBV7-2
size: few
D: .
J: TRBJ2-1
DNA: TGTGCCAGCAGCGCGACTAGGACTGAGCAGTTCTTC
CDR3: CASSATRTEQFF